This entry lists 17 T cell receptor beta chains sequenced from one sample in a study of OX40 agonist ivuxolimab in advanced cancers. The data were produced by immunoSEQ multiplex PCR, yet TCRdb's version contains in-frame clones alone and is incomplete. The table lists 50,000 to 65,000 clones, about 81% of them singletons. This specimen consisted of CD4+ or CD8+ T cells sorted from blood, obtained in a trial of the OX40 agonist ivuxolimab. Receptors were obtained from an adult with an advanced solid tumor such as melanoma, head and neck, liver or kidney cancer.

This chain's CDR3 is CASSPSDRSAFF. The DNA for the CDR3 is TGTGCCAGCAGCCCCTCCGACAGGTCGGCTTTCTTT. V is TRBV6-5 and J is TRBJ1-1; the D gene is possibly TRBD1 (6 bases). The CDR3 loop spans 12 amino acids. The V end was cut by 6 bases, the J end by 11 bases, with 16 bases between. Germline loops: CDR1 MNHEY, CDR2 SVGAGI.

J is TRBJ2-5 and V is TRBV29-1; 9 bases agree with TRBD1. CDR1 is SQVTM, CDR2 ANQGSEA, per germline. CDR3 length equals 12 residues. With 4 bases clipped from V and 3 bases from J, the junction kept 0 bases outside the gene matches. CDR3 amino acids: CSVGTGEETQYF. As DNA, the CDR3 is TGCAGCGTTGGGACAGGGGAAGAGACCCAGTACTTC.

The chain couples TRBV5-6 to TRBJ1-2; no definite D call. CDR1 SGHDT and CDR2 YYEEEE come from the germline V gene. Trimming left V 9 bases short and J 1 base short, with 10 bases between. This CDR3 region has 12 residues. The CDR3 coding sequence is TGTGCCACCTCAATTCTTAACTATGGCTACACCTTC. Protein: CATSILNYGYTF. The complete variable domain, with remaining parts taken from reference TRBV5-6 and TRBJ1-2, reads DAGVTQSPTHLIKTRGQQVTLRCSPKSGHDTVSWYQQALGQGPQFIFQYYEEEERQRGNFPDRFSGHQFPNYSSELNVNALLLGDSALYLCATSILNYGYTFGSGTRLTVV.

This chain links TRBV9 with TRBJ2-1; 9 bases are a match to TRBD1. The germline gives CDR1 SGDLS, CDR2 YYNGEE. V was pared by 4 bases and J by 7 bases, with 6 bases of the junction left unmatched. The CDR3 extends over 14 amino acids. The CDR3 DNA sequence: TGTGCCAGCAGCCGGGACAGGGAGTTGAATGAGCAGTTCTTC. It codes for CASSRDRELNEQFF.

This rearrangement joins TRBV30 to TRBJ2-7, with D unresolved. This CDR3 has 12 amino acids. The germline V and J ends were trimmed by 2 bases and 2 bases, with 7 bases remaining between them. Germline V gives CDR1 GTSNPN, CDR2 SVGIG (reference sequence). Here the CDR3 reads CAWSLETYEQYF. The CDR3 nucleotides read TGTGCCTGGAGTTTGGAAACCTACGAGCAGTACTTC.

A note on this clone: Other nucleotide sequences in the sample specify the same CDR3. This sequence joins TRBV5-1 and TRBJ2-3; weak D call: TRBD1 (6 bases). The germline V gene encodes CDR1 SGHRS and CDR2 YFSETQ. With 0 bases removed from V and 4 bases from J, the gap between germline ends came to 15 bases. This CDR3 spans 16 amino acids. The CDR3 spells CASSLGGTHGADTQYF. The CDR3 DNA reads as TGCGCCAGCAGCTTGGGAGGGACACATGGGGCAGATACGCAGTATTTT.

The rearrangement uses TRBV2 and TRBJ1-6; D call uncertain. V dropped 6 bases and J dropped 9 bases, with 6 bases sitting between them. The CDR3 runs 11 residues. Germline V lookup: CDR1 SNHLY, CDR2 FYNNEI. DNA of the CDR3: TGTGCCAGCAGAAGGGTTTCACCCCTCCACTTT. Residues: CASRRVSPLHF.

This clone was observed at least ten times. This sample includes further DNA sequences coding for the same CDR3. V gene TRBV6-1 combines with J gene TRBJ1-4; possibly TRBD1 for D (5 bases). CDR1 MNHNS and CDR2 SASEGT come from the germline V gene. V was trimmed by 6 bases and J by 7 bases, leaving 18 bases between them. This CDR3 region has 15 residues. The CDR3 region is CASRASLGGGEKLFF. The CDR3 DNA sequence: TGTGCCAGCAGAGCCTCCCTCGGGGGGGGTGAAAAACTGTTTTTT.

This chain connects TRBV6-6 to TRBJ1-2; D gene unclear. Germline CDR1 and CDR2: MNHNY and SVGAGI (reference sequence). This CDR3 has 13 amino acids. Deletions cut 2 bases from V and 3 bases from J, with 7 bases between. CDR3 nucleotides: TGTGCCAGCAGTTACCGGATGGACTATGGCTACACCTTC. It specifies CASSYRMDYGYTF.

The chain recombines TRBV30 with TRBJ2-1; 12 positions match TRBD2. Looked up from germline, CDR1 is GTSNPN and CDR2 is SVGIG (reference sequence). After removal of 3 bases from V and 4 bases from J, the junction contained 4 bases not matched to a gene. CDR3 size: 15 residues. The chain's CDR3 is CAWSLLAGGYNEQFF. The CDR3 DNA follows: TGTGCCTGGAGCCTTCTAGCGGGGGGGTACAATGAGCAGTTCTTC.

This clone was recorded a few times. The J gene is TRBJ2-7, the V gene TRBV11-1; D not certain. The CDR3 runs 11 residues. Germline values: CDR1 SGHAT, CDR2 FQDESV (reference sequence). Trimming removed 8 bases at V and 3 bases at J, with 8 bases between. The DNA of the CDR3 is TGTGCCAGCGGGTCGAACTACGAGCAGTACTTC. Protein sequence: CASGSNYEQYF.

V usage is TRBV27 and J usage is TRBJ2-7, with TRBD2 matching over 14 bases. This CDR3 is 19 amino acids long. The V gene's germline CDR1 is MNHEY and CDR2 SMNVEV (reference sequence). V trimming: 3 bases; J trimming: 0 bases; junction bases outside the gene matches: 10. The CDR3 coding sequence is TGTGCCAGCAGTTTCGTCGGACTAGCGGGGGGCTCCTCCTCCTACGAGCAGTACTTC. As protein: CASSFVGLAGGSSSYEQYF.

This chain uses TRBV5-4 with TRBJ1-2; TRBD1 matches at 8 bases. V trimming: 4 bases; J trimming: 4 bases; junction bases outside the gene matches: 6. Germline V gives CDR1 SGHNT, CDR2 YYREEE (reference sequence). The CDR3 extends over 14 amino acids. DNA for the CDR3: TGTGCCAGCAGCCAGGGGGACAGGAGCTATGGCTACACCTTC. This gives the protein CASSQGDRSYGYTF.

This clone appeared once. The V and J genes are TRBV5-1 and TRBJ2-2; D call uncertain. Trimming took off 0 bases at V and 0 bases at J, with 3 bases between the two ends. Per germline, CDR1 SGHRS and CDR2 YFSETQ. CDR3 length: 14 amino acids. Here the CDR3 DNA reads TGCGCCAGCAGCTTGGACCCGAACACCGGGGAGCTGTTTTTT. Protein sequence: CASSLDPNTGELFF. The full variable domain, its missing parts supplied by reference TRBV5-1 and TRBJ2-2, is KAGVTQTPRYLIKTRGQQVTLSCSPISGHRSVSWYQQTPGQGLQFLFEYFSETQRNKGNFPGRFSGRQFSNSRSEMNVSTLELGDSALYLCASSLDPNTGELFFGEGSRLTVL.

The V call is TRBV30, the J call TRBJ1-1; D may be TRBD1 (6 bases). CDR1 is GTSNPN, CDR2 SVGIG, per germline (reference sequence). V lost 4 bases to trimming and J lost 6 bases, with 12 bases between them. This CDR3 contains 12 residues. For the CDR3, the DNA is TGTGCCTGGAAGCTTGGGGGCCCTGAAGCTTTCTTT. Amino acid sequence: CAWKLGGPEAFF.

J is TRBJ1-6 and V is TRBV6-1; D is undetermined. The CDR3 consists of 14 residues. The V gene lost 3 bases and the J gene lost 7 bases, with 10 bases spanning the gap. Germline-derived CDR1 and CDR2 are MNHNS and SASEGT. The chain's CDR3 is CASSEQLANSPLHF. The CDR3 DNA follows: TGTGCCAGCAGTGAGCAGCTAGCGAATTCACCCCTCCACTTT.

The CDR3 DNA reads TGTGCCAGCAGCCGGGCCCCCGTGGAAAAACTGTTTTTT. Translation gives CASSRAPVEKLFF. This chain joins TRBV2 and TRBJ1-4; D not resolved. This CDR3 has 13 amino acids. Germline CDR1 SNHLY, CDR2 FYNNEI. V was trimmed by 6 bases and J by 8 bases, leaving 13 bases between them.